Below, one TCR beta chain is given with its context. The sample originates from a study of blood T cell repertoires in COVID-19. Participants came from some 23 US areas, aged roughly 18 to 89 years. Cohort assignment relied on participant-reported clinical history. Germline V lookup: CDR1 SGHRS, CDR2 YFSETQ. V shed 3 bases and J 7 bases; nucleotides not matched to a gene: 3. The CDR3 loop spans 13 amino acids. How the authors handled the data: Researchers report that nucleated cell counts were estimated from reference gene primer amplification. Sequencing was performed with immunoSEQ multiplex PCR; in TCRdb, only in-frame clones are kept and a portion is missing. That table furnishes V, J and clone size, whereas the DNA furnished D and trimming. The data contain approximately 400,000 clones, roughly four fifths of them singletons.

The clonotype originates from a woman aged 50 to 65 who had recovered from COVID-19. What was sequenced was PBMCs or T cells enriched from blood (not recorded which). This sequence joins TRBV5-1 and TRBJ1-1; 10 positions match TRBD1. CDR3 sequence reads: CASSSGQGSEAFF. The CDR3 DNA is TGCGCCAGCAGCTCGGGACAGGGGAGTGAAGCTTTCTTT.